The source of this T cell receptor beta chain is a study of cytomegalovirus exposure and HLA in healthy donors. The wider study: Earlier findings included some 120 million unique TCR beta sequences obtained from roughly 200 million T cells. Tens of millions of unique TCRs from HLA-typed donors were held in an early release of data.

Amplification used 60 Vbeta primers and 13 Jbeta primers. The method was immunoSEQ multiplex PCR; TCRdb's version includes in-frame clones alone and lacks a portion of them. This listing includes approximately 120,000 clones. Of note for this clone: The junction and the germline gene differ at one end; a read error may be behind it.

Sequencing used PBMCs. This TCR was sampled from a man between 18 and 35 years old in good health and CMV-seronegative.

The CDR3 coding sequence is TGTGCCAGTGAGGGGACTAGCGGGAATCTCTTC. This gives the protein CASEGTSGNLF. V and J are TRBV19 and TRBJ2-7; 13 bases align to TRBD2. The CDR3 has 11 amino acids. CDR1 and CDR2 from the germline V gene are LNHDA and SQIVND (reference sequence).